The 7 T cell receptor beta chains given below trace back to one sample, sequenced in a study of technical replicates of blood from a few donors. Assay: immunoSEQ multiplex PCR; the TCRdb copy retains only in-frame clones and omits some. The sample yields approximately 90,000 clones, nearly 97% seen once. Sequenced: T cells isolated from PBMCs. Receptors originate from a human donor in good health.

This rearrangement joins TRBV29-1 to TRBJ2-1, with D maybe TRBD1 (5 bases). The CDR3 consists of 14 residues. CDR1 and CDR2 (germline): SQVTM, ANQGSEA. Trimming stripped 6 bases from V and 4 bases from J, with 16 bases between. The CDR3 DNA reads TGCAGCGTAATCCTAACTACAGGTTACAATGAGCAGTTCTTC. Translation: CSVILTTGYNEQFF.

This chain uses TRBV7-6 with TRBJ2-3, with 9 nucleotides matching TRBD2. Germline CDR1 is SGHVS and CDR2 is FNYEAQ. The V segment lost 0 bases and the J segment 6 bases; nucleotides outside the gene matches: 13. The CDR3 spans 18 residues. DNA for the CDR3: TGTGCCAGCAGCTTAGCGGTGGTGGCTAGCGGGACCCCGGATACGCAGTATTTT. This sequence encodes CASSLAVVASGTPDTQYF.

The chain recombines TRBV5-1 with TRBJ1-1, with D possibly matching TRBD1 (5 bases). The CDR3 has 13 residues. In germline, CDR1 is SGHRS, CDR2 YFSETQ. V lost 5 bases, J lost 1 base, and 9 bases lay in between. CDR3 sequence reads: CASRLTGNTEAFF. The CDR3 DNA reads as TGCGCCAGCAGGTTAACAGGGAACACTGAAGCTTTCTTT. The variable domain in full, completed from reference TRBV5-1 and TRBJ1-1, reads KAGVTQTPRYLIKTRGQQVTLSCSPISGHRSVSWYQQTPGQGLQFLFEYFSETQRNKGNFPGRFSGRQFSNSRSEMNVSTLELGDSALYLCASRLTGNTEAFFGQGTRLTVV.

This clone was seen a single time. The chain joins TRBV9 to TRBJ1-1; a possible D gene is TRBD1 (6 bases). CDR3 size: 13 residues. The germline V and J ends were trimmed by 4 bases and 8 bases, with 15 bases remaining between them. Germline V gene lookup returns CDR1 SGDLS and CDR2 YYNGEE. CDR3 in amino acids: CASSPQVGQEAFF. CDR3 sequence (DNA): TGTGCCAGCAGCCCGCAGGTCGGACAGGAAGCTTTCTTT.

The V gene is TRBV6-4, the J gene TRBJ1-2, with TRBD1 identical over 7 bases. The trim removed 3 bases at V and 6 bases at J, leaving 10 bases unmatched. The CDR3 has 15 amino acids. CDR1 and CDR2 (germline): MRHNA, SNTAGT. The CDR3 here is CASSDRGQDTDGYTF. In DNA form, the CDR3 reads TGTGCCAGCAGTGATAGGGGGCAGGACACCGATGGCTACACCTTC.

This chain connects TRBV7-9 to TRBJ2-6; possibly TRBD1 for D (5 bases). Trimming took off 5 bases at V and 1 base at J, with 12 bases between the two ends. The CDR3 consists of 16 residues. Germline loops: CDR1 SEHNR, CDR2 FQNEAQ (reference sequence). The CDR3: CASSVNPGSGANVLTF. The CDR3 DNA reads as TGTGCCAGCAGCGTAAATCCAGGGTCTGGGGCCAACGTCCTGACTTTC.

The chain carries TRBV7-3 and TRBJ2-3; 11 bases are a match to TRBD2. Germline V gene lookup returns CDR1 SGHTA and CDR2 FQGTGA. The V gene end was trimmed by 8 bases and the J gene end by 10 bases; junction bases not matched to a gene: 17. There are 16 residues in the CDR3. The CDR3 spells CASGPGTSGYLGAQYF. The CDR3 DNA reads as TGTGCCAGCGGCCCGGGGACTAGCGGCTACTTAGGAGCGCAGTATTTT. The variable domain in full, with the rest retrieved from reference TRBV7-3 and TRBJ2-3, is GAGVSQTPSNKVTEKGKYVELRCDPISGHTALYWYRQSLGQGPEFLIYFQGTGAADDSGLPNDRFFAVRPEGSVSTLKIQRTERGDSAVYLCASGPGTSGYLGAQYFGPGTRLTVL.